This T cell receptor (beta chain) was captured by sequencing in a study of T cells in Graves' hyperthyroidism and ophthalmopathy. General study findings and limits: Within blood appeared most thyroid clonotypes that had expanded above 0.001. Before onset, ophthalmopathy was predicted by the model a median roughly 6.8 months earlier.

Amplified TCR beta CDR3 regions came from RNA transcripts. HTBI primers were employed in a first-round RT-PCR of the TCR CDR3. TCRdb called the multiplex PCR reads again in MiXCR, with one record for every CDR3 protein. The sample includes 450,000 to 700,000 distinct CDR3 sequences, about 43% of them seen just once. Stable disease denoted Graves' hyperthyroidism without ophthalmopathy progression within 18 months. The CDR3 is made up of 12 amino acids. Germline V lookup: CDR1 DFQATT, CDR2 SNEGSKA (reference sequence). With 6 bases clipped from V and 7 bases from J, the junction kept 3 bases outside the gene matches. In its sample, this clonotype was seen a few times. The target antigen is unknown.

The sample taken for sequencing was peripheral blood or thyroid tissue (not recorded which). The chain links TRBV20-1 to TRBJ2-2, with 9 bases matching TRBD1. This sequence originates from a woman between 18 and 30 years old with Graves' hyperthyroidism. In nucleotides, the CDR3 is TGCAGTGCGGGACAGGGTATCGGGGAGCTGTTTTTT. Protein product: CSAGQGIGELFF.